This TCR beta chain was recorded in a study of cytomegalovirus exposure and HLA in healthy donors. Germline-derived CDR1 and CDR2 are SGHRS and YFSETQ. The CDR3 spans 15 residues. Trimming removed 4 bases from V and 2 bases from J, with 16 bases in between. Study outcomes and limitations: A later analysis found TCR association rates differed by HLA locus, highest for DRB1 and lowest for HLA-C. In a later analysis, V- and J-gene trimming of beta chains associated with a DCLRE1C missense variant, replicated independently. Segments of the TCR beta V type were, in most cases, productive about 90% or about 30% of the time in an earlier analysis.

As regards this clone: What it recognizes is unknown.

Both 60 Vbeta primers and 13 Jbeta primers went into the PCR. The repertoire was sequenced with immunoSEQ multiplex PCR; TCRdb's copy has only in-frame clones and lacks some. The sample records over 100,000 clones, around four fifths being singletons. This rearrangement joins TRBV5-1 to TRBJ2-7; maybe TRBD1 (5 bases). The receptor was derived from a man aged 35-49 years in good health and CMV-seronegative. Sample: PBMCs. CDR3 nucleotide sequence: TGCGCCAGCAGCCCGAACGCAGGACATCCCTACGAGCAGTACTTC. As protein: CASSPNAGHPYEQYF.